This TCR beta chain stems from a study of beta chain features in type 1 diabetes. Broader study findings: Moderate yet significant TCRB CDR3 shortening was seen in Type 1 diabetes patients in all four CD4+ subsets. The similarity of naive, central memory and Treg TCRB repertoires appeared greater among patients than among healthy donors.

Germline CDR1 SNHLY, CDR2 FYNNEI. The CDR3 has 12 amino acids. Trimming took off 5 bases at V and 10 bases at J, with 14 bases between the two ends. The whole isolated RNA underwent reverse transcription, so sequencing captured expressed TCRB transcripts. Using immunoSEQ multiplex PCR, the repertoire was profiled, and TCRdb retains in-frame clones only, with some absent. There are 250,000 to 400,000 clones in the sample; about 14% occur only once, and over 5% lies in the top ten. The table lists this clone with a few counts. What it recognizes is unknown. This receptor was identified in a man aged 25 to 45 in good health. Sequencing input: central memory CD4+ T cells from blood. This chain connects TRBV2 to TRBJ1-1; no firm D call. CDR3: CASSFGRIGAFF. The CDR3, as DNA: TGTGCCAGCAGTTTCGGCCGCATAGGAGCTTTCTTT.